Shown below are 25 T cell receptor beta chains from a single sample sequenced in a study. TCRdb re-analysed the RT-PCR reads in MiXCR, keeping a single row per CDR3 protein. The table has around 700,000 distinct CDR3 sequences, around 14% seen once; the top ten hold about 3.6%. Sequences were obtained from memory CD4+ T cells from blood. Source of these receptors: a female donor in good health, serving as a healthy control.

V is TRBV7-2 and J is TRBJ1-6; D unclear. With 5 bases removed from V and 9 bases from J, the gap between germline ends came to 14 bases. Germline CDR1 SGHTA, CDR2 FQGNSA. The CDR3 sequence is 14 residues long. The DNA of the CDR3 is TGTGCCAGCAGCACTTACCCCAGTGGTTCACCCCTCCACTTT. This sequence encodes CASSTYPSGSPLHF. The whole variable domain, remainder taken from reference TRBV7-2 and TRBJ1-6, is GAGVSQSPSNKVTEKGKDVELRCDPISGHTALYWYRQSLGQGLEFLIYFQGNSAPDKSGLPSDRFSAERTGGSVSTLTIQRTQQEDSAVYLCASSTYPSGSPLHFGNGTRLTVT.

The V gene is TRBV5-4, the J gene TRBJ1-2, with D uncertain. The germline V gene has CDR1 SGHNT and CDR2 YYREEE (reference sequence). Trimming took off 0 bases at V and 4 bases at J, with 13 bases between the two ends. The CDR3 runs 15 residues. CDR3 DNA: TGTGCCAGCAGCTTGGGCGATCGTCTGCTCTATGGCTACACCTTC. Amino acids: CASSLGDRLLYGYTF.

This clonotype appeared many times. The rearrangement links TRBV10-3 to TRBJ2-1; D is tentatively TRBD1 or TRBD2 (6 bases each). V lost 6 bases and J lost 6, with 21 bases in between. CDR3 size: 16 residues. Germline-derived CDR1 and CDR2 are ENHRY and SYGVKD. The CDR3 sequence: CAIRGALGGRINEQFF. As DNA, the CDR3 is TGTGCCATCAGGGGAGCCTTGGGGGGCAGAATCAATGAGCAGTTCTTC.

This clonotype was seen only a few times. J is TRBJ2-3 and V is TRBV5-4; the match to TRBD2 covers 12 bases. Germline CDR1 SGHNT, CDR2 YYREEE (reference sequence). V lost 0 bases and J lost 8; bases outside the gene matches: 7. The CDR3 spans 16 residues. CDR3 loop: CASSLVLAGGLGTQYF. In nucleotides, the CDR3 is TGTGCCAGCAGCTTGGTCCTAGCGGGGGGGCTCGGTACGCAGTATTTT. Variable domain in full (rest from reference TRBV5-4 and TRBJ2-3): ETGVTQSPTHLIKTRGQQVTLRCSSQSGHNTVSWYQQALGQGPQFIFQYYREEENGRGNFPPRFSGLQFPNYSSELNVNALELDDSALYLCASSLVLAGGLGTQYFGPGTRLTVL.

CDR3 sequence reads: CASSVVGSDTQYF. The CDR3 coding sequence is TGTGCCAGCAGCGTAGTAGGTTCAGATACGCAGTATTTT. The chain couples TRBV9 to TRBJ2-3; no reliable D call. V lost 0 bases to trimming and J lost 4 bases, with 6 bases between them. CDR3 size: 13 residues. CDR1 and CDR2 (germline): SGDLS, YYNGEE.

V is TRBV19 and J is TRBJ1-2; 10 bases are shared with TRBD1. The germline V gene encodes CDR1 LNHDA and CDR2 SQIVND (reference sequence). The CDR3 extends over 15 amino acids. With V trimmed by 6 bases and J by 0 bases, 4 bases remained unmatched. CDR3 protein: CASSRDRGTNYGYTF. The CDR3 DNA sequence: TGTGCCAGTAGCCGGGACAGGGGAACTAACTATGGCTACACCTTC.

CDR3 sequence reads: CATSRAWGQDSYEQYF. CDR3 nucleotides: TGTGCCACCAGCAGAGCCTGGGGACAGGATTCCTACGAGCAGTACTTC. The V and J genes are TRBV15 and TRBJ2-7; 8 bases fit TRBD1. The CDR3 loop spans 16 amino acids. Germline CDR1 and CDR2: LNHNV and YYDKDF (reference sequence). V lost 1 base to trimming and J lost 1 base; unmatched junction nucleotides: 6.

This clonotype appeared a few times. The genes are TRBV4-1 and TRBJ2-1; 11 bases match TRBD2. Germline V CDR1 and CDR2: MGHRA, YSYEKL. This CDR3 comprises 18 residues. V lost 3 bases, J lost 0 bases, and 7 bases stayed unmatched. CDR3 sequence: CASSQGKLAGVSYNEQFF. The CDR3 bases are TGCGCCAGCAGCCAGGGCAAACTAGCGGGGGTCTCCTACAATGAGCAGTTCTTC.

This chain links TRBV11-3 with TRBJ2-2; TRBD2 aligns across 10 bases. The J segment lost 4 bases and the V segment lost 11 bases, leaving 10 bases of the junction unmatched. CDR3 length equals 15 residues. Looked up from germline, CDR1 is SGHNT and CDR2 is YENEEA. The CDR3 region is CAPVWASGSTGELFF. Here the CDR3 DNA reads TGTGCCCCGGTTTGGGCTAGCGGGAGCACCGGGGAGCTGTTTTTT.

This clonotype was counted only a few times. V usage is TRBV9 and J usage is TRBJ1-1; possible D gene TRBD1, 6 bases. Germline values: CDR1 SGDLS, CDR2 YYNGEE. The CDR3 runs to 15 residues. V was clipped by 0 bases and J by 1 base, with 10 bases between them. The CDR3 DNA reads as TGTGCCAGCAGCGTAGCCCCAGGGGAGAACACTGAAGCTTTCTTT. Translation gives CASSVAPGENTEAFF.

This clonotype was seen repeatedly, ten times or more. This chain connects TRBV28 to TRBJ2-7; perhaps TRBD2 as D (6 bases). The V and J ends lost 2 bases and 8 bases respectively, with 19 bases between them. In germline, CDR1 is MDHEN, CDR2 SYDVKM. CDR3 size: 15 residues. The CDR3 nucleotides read TGTGCCAGCAGTTTAAGCACTGGGACGGGACTGAAGCAGTACTTC. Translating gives CASSLSTGTGLKQYF.

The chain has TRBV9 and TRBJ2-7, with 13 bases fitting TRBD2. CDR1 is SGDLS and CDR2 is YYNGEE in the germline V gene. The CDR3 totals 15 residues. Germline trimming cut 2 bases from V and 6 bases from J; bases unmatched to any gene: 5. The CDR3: CASSVGLAGASEQYF. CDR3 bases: TGTGCCAGCAGCGTCGGACTAGCGGGGGCCTCCGAGCAGTACTTC.

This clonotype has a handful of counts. Here the CDR3 reads CASSYEVGTIQETQYF. Here the CDR3 DNA reads TGTGCCAGCAGTTACGAGGTGGGGACAATACAAGAGACCCAGTACTTC. The genes are TRBV6-2 or TRBV6-3 and TRBJ2-5, with D possibly being TRBD1 (6 bases). The CDR3 sequence is 16 residues long. Deletions cut 2 bases from V and 2 bases from J, with 15 bases between. In germline, CDR1 is MNHEY, CDR2 SVGEGT.

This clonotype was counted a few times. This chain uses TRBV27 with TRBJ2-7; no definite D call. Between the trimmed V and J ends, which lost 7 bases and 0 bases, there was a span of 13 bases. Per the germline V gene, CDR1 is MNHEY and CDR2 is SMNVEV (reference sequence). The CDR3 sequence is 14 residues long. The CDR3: CASKSVRSSYEQYF. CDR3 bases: TGTGCCAGCAAAAGCGTGCGTAGCTCCTACGAGCAGTACTTC.

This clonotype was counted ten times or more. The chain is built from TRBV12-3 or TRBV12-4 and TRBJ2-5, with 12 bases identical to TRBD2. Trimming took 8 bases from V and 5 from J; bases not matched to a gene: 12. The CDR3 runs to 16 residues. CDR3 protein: CASATSSGGGDETQYF. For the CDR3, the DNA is TGTGCCAGCGCCACATCTAGCGGGGGGGGCGATGAGACCCAGTACTTC.

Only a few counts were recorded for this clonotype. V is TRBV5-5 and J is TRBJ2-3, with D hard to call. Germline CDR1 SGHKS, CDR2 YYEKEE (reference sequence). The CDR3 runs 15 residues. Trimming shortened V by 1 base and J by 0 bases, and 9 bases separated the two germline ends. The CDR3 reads CASSLLLFSTDTQYF. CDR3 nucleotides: TGTGCCAGCAGCTTGCTCCTTTTTAGCACAGATACGCAGTATTTT.

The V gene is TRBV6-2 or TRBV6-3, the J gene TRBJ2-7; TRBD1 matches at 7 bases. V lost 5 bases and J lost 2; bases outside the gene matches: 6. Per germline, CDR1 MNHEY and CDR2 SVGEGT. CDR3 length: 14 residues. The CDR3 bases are TGTGCCAGCAGTAGTACAGGGGCCCCCTACGAGCAGTACTTC. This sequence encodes CASSSTGAPYEQYF.

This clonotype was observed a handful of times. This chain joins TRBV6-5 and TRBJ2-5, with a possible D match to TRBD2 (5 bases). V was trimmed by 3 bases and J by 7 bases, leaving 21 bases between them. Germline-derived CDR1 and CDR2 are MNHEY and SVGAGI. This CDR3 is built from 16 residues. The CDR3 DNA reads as TGTGCCAGCAGTTATTCGGGCGGGTCCCGGGTGGGGACCCAGTACTTC. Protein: CASSYSGGSRVGTQYF.

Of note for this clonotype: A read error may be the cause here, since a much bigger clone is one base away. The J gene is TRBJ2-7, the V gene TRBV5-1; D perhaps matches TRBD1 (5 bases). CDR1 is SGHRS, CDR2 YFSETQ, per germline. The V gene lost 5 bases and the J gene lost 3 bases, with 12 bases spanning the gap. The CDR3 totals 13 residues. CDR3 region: CASSQPQGYEQYF. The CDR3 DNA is TGCGCCAGCAGTCAACCGCAGGGCTACGAGCAGTACTTC.

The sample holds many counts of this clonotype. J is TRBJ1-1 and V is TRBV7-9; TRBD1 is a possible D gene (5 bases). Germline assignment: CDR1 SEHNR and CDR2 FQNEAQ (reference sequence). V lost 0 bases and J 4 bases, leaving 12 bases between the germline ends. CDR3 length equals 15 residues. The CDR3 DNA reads TGTGCCAGCAGCTTAGCAGGGGACCAGGGCACTGAAGCTTTCTTT. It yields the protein CASSLAGDQGTEAFF.

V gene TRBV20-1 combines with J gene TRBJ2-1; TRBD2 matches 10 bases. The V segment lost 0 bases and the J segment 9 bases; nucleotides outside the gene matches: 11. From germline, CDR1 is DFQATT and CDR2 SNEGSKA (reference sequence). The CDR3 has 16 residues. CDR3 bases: TGCAGTGCTAGAGATCGGCGGCTAGCGGGAGCTGGTGAGCAGTTCTTC. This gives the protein CSARDRRLAGAGEQFF.

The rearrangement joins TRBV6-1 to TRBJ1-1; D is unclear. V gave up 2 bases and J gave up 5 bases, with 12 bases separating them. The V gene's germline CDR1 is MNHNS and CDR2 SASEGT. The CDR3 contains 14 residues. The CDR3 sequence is CASSEFFGWTEAFF. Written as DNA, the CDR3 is TGTGCCAGCAGTGAATTTTTCGGGTGGACTGAAGCTTTCTTT.

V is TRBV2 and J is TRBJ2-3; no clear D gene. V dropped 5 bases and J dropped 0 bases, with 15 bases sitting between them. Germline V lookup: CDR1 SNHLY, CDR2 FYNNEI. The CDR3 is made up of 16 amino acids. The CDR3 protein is CASSLDFVPSTDTQYF. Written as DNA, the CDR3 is TGTGCCAGCAGTTTAGATTTCGTCCCTAGCACAGATACGCAGTATTTT.

The CDR3 sequence is CASSFNPTTEAFF. Here the CDR3 DNA reads TGTGCCAGCAGTTTTAACCCTACCACTGAAGCTTTCTTT. The J gene is TRBJ1-1, the V gene TRBV12-3 or TRBV12-4, with D unresolved. V gave up 3 bases and J gave up 4 bases, with 9 bases separating them. The CDR3 spans 13 residues.

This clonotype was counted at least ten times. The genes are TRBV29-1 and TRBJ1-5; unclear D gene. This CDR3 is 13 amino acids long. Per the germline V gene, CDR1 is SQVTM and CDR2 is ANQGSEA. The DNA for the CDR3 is TGCACCCCCGCCGGGATAGGAAATCAGCCCCAGCATTTT. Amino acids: CTPAGIGNQPQHF.